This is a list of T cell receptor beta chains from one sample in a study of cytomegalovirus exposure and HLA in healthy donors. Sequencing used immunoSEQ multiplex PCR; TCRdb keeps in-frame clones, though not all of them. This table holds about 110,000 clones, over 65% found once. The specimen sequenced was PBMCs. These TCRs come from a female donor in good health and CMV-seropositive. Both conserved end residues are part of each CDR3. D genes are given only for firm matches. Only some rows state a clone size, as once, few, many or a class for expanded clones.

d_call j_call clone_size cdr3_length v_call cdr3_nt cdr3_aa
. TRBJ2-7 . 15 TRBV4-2 TGTGCCAGCAGCCAAGGTCTAGGCAGCTCCTACGAGCAGTACTTC CASSQGLGSSYEQYF
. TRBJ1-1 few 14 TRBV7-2 TGTGCCAGCAGCCGCGAGAAGTTGAACACTGAAGCTTTCTTT CASSREKLNTEAFF
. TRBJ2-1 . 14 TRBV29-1 TGCAGCGTTGAAAGTGCGGGGCCCTTCAATGAGCAGTTCTTC CSVESAGPFNEQFF
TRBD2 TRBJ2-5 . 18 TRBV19 TGTGCCAGTAGTAGCTACGGAGAAGCGGGAGGGTACCAAGAGACCCAGTACTTC CASSSYGEAGGYQETQYF
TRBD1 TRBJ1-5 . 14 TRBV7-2 TGTGCCAGCAGCTTAACAGGGGGGAATCAGCCCCAGCATTTT CASSLTGGNQPQHF
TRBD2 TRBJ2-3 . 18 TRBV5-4 TGTGCCAGCAGCTTGGTACTAGCGGGAGGACGTAGCACAGATACGCAGTATTTT CASSLVLAGGRSTDTQYF
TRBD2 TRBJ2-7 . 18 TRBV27 TGTGCCAGCAGTTTAGCCCCCCCCGGGACTAGCGGGATCGACGAGCAGTACTTC CASSLAPPGTSGIDEQYF
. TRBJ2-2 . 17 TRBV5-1 TGCGCCAGCAGAAAAGAGACACGAACGGGAGTTACCGGGGAGCTGTTTTTT CASRKETRTGVTGELFF
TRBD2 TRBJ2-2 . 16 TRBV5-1 TGCGCCAGCAGCTCGGGACTAGCGGGAGACACCGGGGAGCTGTTTTTT CASSSGLAGDTGELFF
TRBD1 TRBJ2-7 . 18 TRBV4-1 TGCGCCAGCAGCCAAGGCCAGGGGGCAATTGCACCCCTCTACGAGCAGTACTTC CASSQGQGAIAPLYEQYF
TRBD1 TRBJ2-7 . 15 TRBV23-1 TGCGCCAGCAGTCAAATGGGACAGAGACCTTACGAGCAGTACTTC CASSQMGQRPYEQYF
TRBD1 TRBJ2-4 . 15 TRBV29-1 TGCAGCGTTGGAGGGGACAGAATAGCCAAAAACATTCAGTACTTC CSVGGDRIAKNIQYF
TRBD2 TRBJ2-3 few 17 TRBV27 TGTGCCAGCAGTTGGACCGCCGGGACTAGCGGGACCTATACGCAGTATTTT CASSWTAGTSGTYTQYF
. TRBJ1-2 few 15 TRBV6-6 TGTGCCAGCAGTGGTTTCCTACAGGATAACTATGGCTACACCTTC CASSGFLQDNYGYTF
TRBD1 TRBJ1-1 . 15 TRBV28 TGTGCCAGCAGTACGCCGGGACAGGGTAACACTGAAGCTTTCTTT CASSTPGQGNTEAFF
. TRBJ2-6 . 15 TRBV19 TGTGCCAGTAGGGCTCTAGCGACCGGGGCCAACGTCCTGACTTTC CASRALATGANVLTF
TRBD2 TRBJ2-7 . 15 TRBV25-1 TGTGCCAGCAGTGCACTAGCGGGTCGCTCCTACGAGCAGTACTTC CASSALAGRSYEQYF
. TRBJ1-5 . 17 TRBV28 TGTGCCAGCAGTCTCCGGAGGGGTGGGGGGAGCAATCAGCCCCAGCATTTT CASSLRRGGGSNQPQHF
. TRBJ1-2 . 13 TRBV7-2 TGTGCCAGCAGCGAGACCGGGGGATTGGGCTACACCTTC CASSETGGLGYTF
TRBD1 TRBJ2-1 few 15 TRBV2 TGTGCCAGCAGAACACAGGGGACAGGGCTCAATGAGCAGTTCTTC CASRTQGTGLNEQFF
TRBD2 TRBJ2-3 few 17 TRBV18 TGTGCCAGCTCATCCGATGGGGCTAGCGGGTTAAAGGATACGCAGTATTTT CASSSDGASGLKDTQYF
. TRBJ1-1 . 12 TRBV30 TGTGCCTGGAGTGATCAGTACACTGAAGCTTTCTTT CAWSDQYTEAFF
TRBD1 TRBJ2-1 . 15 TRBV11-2 TGTGCCAGCAGCTTAGCTTGGACAGGGATATTCGAGCAGTTCTTC CASSLAWTGIFEQFF
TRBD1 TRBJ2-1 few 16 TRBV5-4 TGTGCCAGCAGCTTGGGGGGACAGTTGCCCTACAATGAGCAGTTCTTC CASSLGGQLPYNEQFF
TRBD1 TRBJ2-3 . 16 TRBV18 TGTGCCAGCTCACCACAGGGACAGGGAGTAGGAGATACGCAGTATTTT CASSPQGQGVGDTQYF
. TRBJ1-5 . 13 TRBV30 TGTGCCTGGAGTCCCACGGGGGGCCAGCCCCAGCATTTT CAWSPTGGQPQHF
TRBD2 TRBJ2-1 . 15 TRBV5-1 TGCGCCAGCAGATCCAGCGGGGGGGCAAACAATGAGCAGTTCTTC CASRSSGGANNEQFF
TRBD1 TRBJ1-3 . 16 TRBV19 TGTGCCAGTAGGGACAGGCCCAACGCCTCTGGAAACACCATATATTTT CASRDRPNASGNTIYF
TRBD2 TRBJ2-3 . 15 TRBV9 TGTGCCAGCAGCGTAGGAGAGGGAGGGACAGATACGCAGTATTTT CASSVGEGGTDTQYF
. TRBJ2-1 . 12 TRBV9 TGTGCCAGCAGCGTATTAAGCGGTGAGCAGTTCTTC CASSVLSGEQFF
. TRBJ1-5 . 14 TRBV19 TGTGCCAGTAGTACGACAGATAGCAATCAGCCCCAGCATTTT CASSTTDSNQPQHF
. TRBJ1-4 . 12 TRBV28 TGTGCCAGCAGTTTAGAAACGAGAAAACTGTTTTTT CASSLETRKLFF
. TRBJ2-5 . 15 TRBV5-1 TGCGCCAGCAGCTTGTACCCAGGGTTCCAAGAGACCCAGTACTTC CASSLYPGFQETQYF
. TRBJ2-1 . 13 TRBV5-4 TGTGCCAGCAGCTTGGGACAGTACAATGAGCAGTTCTTC CASSLGQYNEQFF
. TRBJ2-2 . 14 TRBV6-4 TGTGCCAGTAAAACAGGTACTGGCACCGGGGAGCTGTTTTTT CASKTGTGTGELFF
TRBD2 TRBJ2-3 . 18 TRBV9 TGTGCCAGCAGCGTGGACGCCCTGACTAGCGGGGGCACAGATACGCAGTATTTT CASSVDALTSGGTDTQYF
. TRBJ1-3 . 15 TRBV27 TGTGCCAGCAGTTTCCGACAGGCTTCTGGAAACACCATATATTTT CASSFRQASGNTIYF
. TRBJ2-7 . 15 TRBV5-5 TGTGCCAGCAGCTTGGCGGTTCAGGGTCTCTACGAGCAGTACTTT CASSLAVQGLYEQYF
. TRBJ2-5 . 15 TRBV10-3 TGTGCCATCAGTGAGGAAAGCTTACTAGGGGAGACCCAGTACTTC CAISEESLLGETQYF
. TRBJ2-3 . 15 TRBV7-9 TGTGCCAGCAGCTTACCCGAGCCCAGCACAGATACGCAGTATTTT CASSLPEPSTDTQYF
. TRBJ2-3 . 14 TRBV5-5 TGTGCCAGCAGCTTAGCTCCTCCCCCCGATACGCAGTATTTT CASSLAPPPDTQYF
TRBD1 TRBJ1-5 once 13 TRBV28 TGTGCCAGCAGTCTGGACAGGGTGAAGCCCCAGCATTTT CASSLDRVKPQHF
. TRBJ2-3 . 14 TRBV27 TGTGCCAGCAGGACAGGGAGGCGCGCAGATACGCAGTATTTT CASRTGRRADTQYF
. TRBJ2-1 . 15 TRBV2 TGTGCCAGCAGTGAAGGGGGGAGTGGAGGGAATGAGCAGTTCTTC CASSEGGSGGNEQFF
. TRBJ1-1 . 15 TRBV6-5 TGTGCCAGCAGTCAGACAGGAAAGGTTGGTACTGAAGCTTTCTTT CASSQTGKVGTEAFF
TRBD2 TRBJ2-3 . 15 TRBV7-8 TGTGCCAGCAACCCTCTAGCGGCTAGCACAGATACGCAGTATTTT CASNPLAASTDTQYF
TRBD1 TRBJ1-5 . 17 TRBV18 TGTGCCAGCTCACCGCTGCCGAAGGGACAGGGAACTCAGCCCCAGCATTTT CASSPLPKGQGTQPQHF
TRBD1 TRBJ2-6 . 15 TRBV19 TGTGCCAGTAGTGACAGGGTCACTGGGGCCAACGTCCTGACTTTC CASSDRVTGANVLTF
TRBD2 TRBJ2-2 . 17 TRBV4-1 TGCGCCAGCAGCCTCAGCGGGAGGCGCCAGGGGACCGGGGAGCTGTTTTTT CASSLSGRRQGTGELFF
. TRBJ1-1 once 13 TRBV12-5 TGTGCTAGTGGTTTGAGGGGGTTCCCTGAAGCTTTCTTT CASGLRGFPEAFF
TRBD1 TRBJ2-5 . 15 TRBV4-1 TGCGCCAGCAGCCAGTTTGGGACAGGGAAAGAGACCCAGTACTTC CASSQFGTGKETQYF
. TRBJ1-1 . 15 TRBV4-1 TGCGCCAGCAGCCAACCGGACAGAAAGAACACTGAAGCTTTCTTT CASSQPDRKNTEAFF
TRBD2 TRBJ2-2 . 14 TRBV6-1 TGTGCCAGCAGCCGGGCGGGAGTCGCCGGGGAGCTGTTTTTT CASSRAGVAGELFF
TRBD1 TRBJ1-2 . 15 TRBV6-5 TGTGCCAGCAGTTCAAGGACAGGGGCCGGCTATGGCTACACCTTC CASSSRTGAGYGYTF
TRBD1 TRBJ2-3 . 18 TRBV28 TGTGCCAGCAGTTTAAGAACGCAACAGGGGGGCCGCACAGATACGCAGTATTTT CASSLRTQQGGRTDTQYF
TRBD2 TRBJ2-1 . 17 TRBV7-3 TGTGCCAGCAGCCCATCGGGGGCGGGAGGAAAGGGCAATGAGCAGTTCTTC CASSPSGAGGKGNEQFF
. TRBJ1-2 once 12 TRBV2 TGTGCCAGCAGGAGCAAGAACTATGGCTACACCTTC CASRSKNYGYTF
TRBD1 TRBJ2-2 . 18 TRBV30 TGTGCCTGGAGGTCCCCATTCGCAAACAGGGGCGGAACCGGGGAGCTGTTTTTT CAWRSPFANRGGTGELFF
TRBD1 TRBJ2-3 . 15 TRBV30 TGTGCCTGGAGCCGGGACAGGGGGCGAACAGATACGCAGTATTTT CAWSRDRGRTDTQYF